Listed below are T cell receptor beta chains from one sample, sequenced in a study of human T cells and chemical hapten exposure. From the RACE reads, TCRdb called clonotypes with MiXCR, one entry per CDR3 protein. The sample holds more than 80,000 distinct CDR3 sequences, roughly 10% seen once. Sample: whole blood, taken in connection with sensitization to the hapten diphenylcyclopropenone (DPC). All receptors derive from a woman aged 55-70 years with alopecia areata. Some clones in this sample may be carry-over from other donors' samples. Both conserved end residues are part of each CDR3. The order of the fields is D gene, clone size, J gene, V gene, CDR3 protein, CDR3 DNA. The D gene is left open where the match is weak. Expanded clones are given a class, and other clones once, few, many or no size at all.

TRBD1 | many | TRBJ1-4 | TRBV5-1 | CASSSTGGTNEKLFF | TGCGCCAGCAGCTCAACAGGGGGTACTAATGAAAAACTGTTTTTT
TRBD2 | few | TRBJ2-5 | TRBV29-1 | CSSSGGTRQETQYF | TGCAGCTCCTCCGGCGGGACTAGACAAGAGACCCAGTACTTC
. | . | TRBJ2-3 | TRBV29-1 | CSVAKGADTQYF | TGCAGCGTTGCAAAGGGAGCGGATACGCAGTATTTT
. | . | TRBJ1-1 | TRBV12-3/TRBV12-4 | CASSSTRAEAFF | TGTGCCAGCAGTTCGACCCGGGCTGAAGCTTTCTTT
TRBD2 | many | TRBJ2-2 | TRBV7-9 | CASSSGTSGFLDGELFF | TGTGCCAGCAGCTCCGGGACTAGCGGGTTCCTCGACGGGGAGCTGTTTTTT
TRBD1 | many | TRBJ1-1 | TRBV2 | CATKRSGGSTEAFF | TGTGCCACCAAACGGTCAGGGGGGAGCACTGAAGCTTTCTTT
. | many | TRBJ2-3 | TRBV4-1 | CASSQPHLATDTQYF | TGCGCCAGCAGCCAACCCCATTTGGCCACAGATACGCAGTATTTT
. | . | TRBJ1-6 | TRBV6-1 | CASSPDRNNSPLHF | TGTGCCAGCAGTCCAGACAGGAATAATTCACCCCTCCACTTT
. | . | TRBJ1-1 | TRBV7-9 | CASSLGPGNTEAFF | TGTGCCAGCAGCCTAGGACCGGGAAACACTGAAGCTTTCTTT
TRBD2 | few | TRBJ2-7 | TRBV18 | CASSPAGAYEQYF | TGTGCCAGCTCACCAGCGGGAGCCTACGAGCAGTACTTC
. | many | TRBJ1-2 | TRBV12-2 | CASRSIPWATGNYGYTF | .
. | . | TRBJ2-7 | TRBV3-1 | CASSLGSMREQYF | TGTGCCAGCAGCCTCGGGAGCATGCGCGAGCAGTACTTC
. | . | TRBJ1-1 | TRBV5-1 | CASSFQNEAFF | TGCGCCAGCAGCTTCCAGAATGAAGCTTTCTTT
TRBD1 | once | TRBJ2-5 | TRBV10-3 | CAISGLDRPQETQYF | TGTGCCATCAGTGGGCTGGACAGGCCTCAAGAGACCCAGTACTTC
TRBD2 | . | TRBJ2-6 | TRBV30 | CASGGMRSGANVLTF | TGTGCCTCCGGGGGGATGCGTTCTGGGGCCAACGTCCTGACTTTC
. | . | TRBJ2-5 | TRBV7-2 | CASSFRPTDQETQYF | TGTGCCAGCAGCTTCCGGCCGACGGACCAAGAGACCCAGTACTTC
. | . | TRBJ2-2 | TRBV3-1 | CASSHLTGHNTGELFF | TGTGCCAGCAGCCACTTAACGGGACACAACACCGGGGAGCTGTTTTTT
TRBD1 | . | TRBJ1-1 | TRBV12-3/TRBV12-4 | CASSLGQGRRTEAFF | TGTGCCAGCAGTTTAGGACAGGGTAGAAGAACTGAAGCTTTCTTT
TRBD1 | few | TRBJ1-2 | TRBV5-1 | CASSLPGQGNYGYTF | TGCGCCAGCAGCTTACCAGGACAGGGAAACTATGGCTACACCTTC
. | many | TRBJ1-3 | TRBV30 | CAWTSSENTIYF | TGTGCCTGGACGAGCTCTGAAAACACCATATATTTT
. | many | TRBJ1-2 | TRBV29-1 | CSVDRNYGYTF | TGCAGCGTTGACAGGAACTATGGCTACACCTTC
. | many | TRBJ2-3 | TRBV18 | CASSPPTVTDTQYF | TGTGCCAGCTCACCCCCCACGGTCACAGATACGCAGTATTTT
TRBD1 | many | TRBJ2-1 | TRBV29-1 | CSVVRSGTGADEQFF | TGCAGCGTTGTACGCTCCGGGACAGGGGCCGATGAGCAGTTCTTC
. | many | TRBJ2-3 | TRBV5-1 | CASSLEVTDTQYF | TGCGCCAGCAGCTTGGAAGTGACAGATACGCAGTATTTT
. | . | TRBJ2-1 | TRBV9 | CASSRGDEQFF | TGTGCCAGCTCAAGGGGCGATGAGCAGTTCTTC
TRBD2 | few | TRBJ2-5 | TRBV6-6 | CASRGGRLETQYF | TGTGCCAGCAGGGGCGGGAGGCTTGAGACCCAGTACTTC
. | many | TRBJ2-5 | TRBV29-1 | CSVEEGWSETQYF | TGCAGCGTTGAGGAGGGGTGGAGTGAGACCCAGTACTTC
TRBD1 | many | TRBJ2-1 | TRBV19 | CASSTNRGHEQFF | TGTGCCAGTAGTACCAACAGGGGCCATGAGCAGTTCTTC
. | many | TRBJ1-2 | TRBV9 | CASQGRMNYGYTF | TGTGCCTCCCAGGGGAGGATGAACTATGGCTACACCTTC
. | many | TRBJ1-6 | TRBV10-3 | CAIRASDNSPLHF | TGTGCCATCCGGGCCTCAGACAATTCACCCCTCCACTTT
TRBD2 | many | TRBJ2-7 | TRBV30 | CAWSPLGRLTYEQYF | TGTGCCTGGAGTCCCCTCGGGAGGTTAACCTACGAGCAGTACTTC
. | . | TRBJ2-3 | TRBV25-1 | CASSEWGGYTDTQYF | TGTGCCAGCAGTGAATGGGGCGGCTACACAGATACGCAGTATTTT
TRBD1 | . | TRBJ2-1 | TRBV5-1 | CASSWGTGGNEQFF | TGCGCCAGCAGCTGGGGGACAGGGGGCAATGAGCAGTTCTTC
. | . | TRBJ1-2 | TRBV7-8 | CASSPRPGQAYGYTF | TGTGCCAGCAGCCCCCGGCCGGGGCAAGCCTATGGCTACACCTTC
TRBD2 | . | TRBJ2-2 | TRBV20-1 | CSATTSGLAGELFF | TGCAGTGCCACTACTAGCGGGTTGGCCGGGGAGCTGTTTTTT
. | few | TRBJ2-1 | TRBV12-3/TRBV12-4 | CASSLARGGPYNEQFF | TGTGCCAGCAGTTTAGCGAGGGGGGGGCCATACAATGAGCAGTTCTTC
. | . | TRBJ1-2 | TRBV14 | CASSQDGGRGDGYTF | TGTGCCAGCAGCCAAGATGGTGGCCGGGGTGATGGCTACACCTTC
. | many | TRBJ2-5 | TRBV2 | CASSDPAKETQYF | TGTGCCAGCAGTGACCCAGCGAAAGAGACCCAGTACTTC
. | many | TRBJ1-5 | TRBV28 | CASSSGSQPQHF | TGTGCCAGCAGTTCTGGGTCTCAGCCCCAGCATTTT
TRBD2 | . | TRBJ2-7 | TRBV10-3 | CALREDPRDEQYF | TGTGCCCTCCGGGAGGACCCGCGGGACGAGCAGTACTTC
. | many | TRBJ2-5 | TRBV6-4 | CASSGLRGQEETQYF | TGTGCCAGCAGTGGGCTCAGGGGTCAGGAAGAGACCCAGTACTTC
TRBD1 | many | TRBJ2-7 | TRBV5-4 | CASSPPGQGAYEQYF | TGTGCCAGCAGCCCGCCGGGACAGGGCGCCTACGAGCAGTACTTC
. | many | TRBJ1-1 | TRBV6-1 | CASNLFAVNTEAFF | TGTGCCAGCAACCTATTCGCCGTGAACACTGAAGCTTTCTTT
. | many | TRBJ2-5 | TRBV19 | CASSIGGETQYF | TGTGCCAGTAGTATAGGGGGAGAGACCCAGTACTTC
. | many | TRBJ1-2 | TRBV20-1 | CSAPKGVEYGYTF | TGCAGTGCTCCCAAGGGAGTCGAGTATGGCTACACCTTC
TRBD1 | few | TRBJ1-2 | TRBV30 | CAWSVRAGGYGYTF | TGTGCCTGGAGTGTACGGGCAGGGGGCTATGGCTACACCTTC
. | few | TRBJ1-6 | TRBV4-2 | CASSQEANSPLHF | TGTGCCAGCAGCCAAGAGGCCAATTCACCCCTCCACTTT
TRBD2 | . | TRBJ2-7 | TRBV4-2 | CASSQEGYGAGEPYEQYF | TGTGCCAGCAGCCAAGAGGGGTACGGAGCGGGGGAGCCCTACGAGCAGTACTTC
TRBD1 | many | TRBJ2-7 | TRBV7-2 | CASNKHRDRGPYEQYF | TGTGCCAGCAACAAACACCGGGACAGGGGACCCTACGAGCAGTACTTC
TRBD1 | many | TRBJ2-2 | TRBV20-1 | CSARRQGGTGELFF | TGCAGTGCTCGACGACAGGGTGGCACCGGGGAGCTGTTTTTT
. | few | TRBJ2-2 | TRBV9 | CASSVANRHTGELFF | TGTGCCAGCAGCGTAGCAAATAGACACACCGGGGAGCTGTTTTTT
TRBD2 | many | TRBJ2-3 | TRBV11-2 | CASSLAPRAGSTDTQYF | TGTGCCAGCAGCTTAGCCCCGCGAGCGGGGTCCACAGATACGCAGTATTTT
TRBD1 | . | TRBJ1-2 | TRBV19 | CATRGTGEGYGYTF | TGTGCCACCCGAGGGACAGGAGAAGGGTACGGCTACACCTTC
. | many | TRBJ2-2 | TRBV3-1 | CASSPQSGAGTGELFF | TGTGCCAGCAGCCCACAGTCGGGGGCAGGGACCGGGGAGCTGTTTTTT
. | many | TRBJ2-5 | TRBV4-2 | CASSQEGVSEETQYF | TGTGCCAGCAGCCAAGAAGGAGTCAGTGAAGAGACCCAGTACTTC